This TCR beta chain is drawn from a study of cytomegalovirus exposure and HLA in healthy donors. Overall study context: Drawn from HLA-typed donors, tens of millions of unique TCRs were held in an early data release.

V lost 6 bases, J lost 0 bases, and 11 bases lay in between. The CDR3 has 15 residues. Germline values: CDR1 MNHEY, CDR2 SMNVEV (reference sequence). 13 Jbeta primers and 60 Vbeta primers were used for the PCR. The data were produced by immunoSEQ multiplex PCR, yet TCRdb's version contains in-frame clones alone and is incomplete. The top ten clones hold roughly 6% of a sample with 99,000 or so clones, 78% of them seen once. Sequencing was done on a sample of PBMCs. V and J are TRBV27 and TRBJ2-2; D may be TRBD1 (6 bases). The receptor was derived from a male donor in good health and CMV-seronegative. The CDR3 coding sequence is TGTGCCAGCAGGCGGACAGCTACGAACACCGGGGAGCTGTTTTTT. The encoded protein is CASRRTATNTGELFF.